This T cell receptor beta chain was obtained from a study of control samples from healthy donors and cancer patients. This clone has a single count. Profiled with immunoSEQ multiplex PCR; TCRdb holds only in-frame clones, not every one. Of 95,000 to 150,000 clones in the sample, approximately 88% were seen once. Trimming took 4 bases from V and 0 from J, leaving 6 bases between them. Germline CDR1 MNHEY, CDR2 SVGAGI. The CDR3 consists of 14 residues. This TCR was recovered from a man between 40 and 49 years old in good health. The source material was blood. The chain carries TRBV6-5 and TRBJ2-2; D is unclear. The DNA of the CDR3 is TGTGCCAGCAGTTTAGGAACGAACACCGGGGAGCTGTTTTTT. Translating gives CASSLGTNTGELFF.